Below are 3 T cell receptor beta chains sequenced from a single sample in a study of blood T cell repertoires in COVID-19. Here immunoSEQ multiplex PCR was the method, and the copy in TCRdb shows in-frame clones only, minus some. This table holds under 300,000 clones, 70% to 85% found once. The sample consisted of peripheral blood. The receptors originated from an elderly woman with active or convalescent COVID-19.

The rearrangement uses TRBV10-3 and TRBJ2-7, with a tentative D call TRBD1 (6 bases). The CDR3 length is 14 residues. V was clipped by 3 bases and J by 0 bases, with 9 bases between them. Germline CDR1 reads ENHRY; CDR2 reads SYGVKD. The CDR3 here is CAISEGGNSYEQYF. Here the CDR3 DNA reads TGTGCCATCAGTGAAGGGGGTAACTCCTACGAGCAGTACTTC.

This chain links TRBV5-1 with TRBJ1-4; D is unclear. This CDR3 has 15 amino acids. V was pared by 3 bases and J by 0 bases, with 9 bases between. Per germline, CDR1 SGHRS and CDR2 YFSETQ. The CDR3: CASSSNFATNEKLFF. For the CDR3, the DNA is TGCGCCAGCAGCTCCAACTTTGCAACTAATGAAAAACTGTTTTTT.

A single count supports this clone. The gene calls are TRBV6-5 and TRBJ2-7, with 7 bases aligning to TRBD1. J was trimmed by 2 bases and V by 5 bases; bases with no gene match: 6. There are 14 residues in the CDR3. Germline V gene sequence: CDR1 MNHEY, CDR2 SVGAGI. The CDR3 coding sequence is TGTGCCAGCAGTCCCCGACAGGGAGCCTACGAGCAGTACTTC. Its protein is CASSPRQGAYEQYF.